Sequencing of this TCR beta chain was carried out in a study of T cells in Graves' hyperthyroidism and ophthalmopathy. V was cut by 3 bases and J by 0 bases, with 15 bases left in between. The CDR3 has 17 amino acids. Amplified regions were TCR beta CDR3 sequences from RNA transcripts. Researchers ran a first-round RT-PCR on the TCR CDR3 using the HTBI primer set. Each CDR3 protein gets one entry after TCRdb re-called the multiplex PCR reads with MiXCR. Of some 510,000 distinct CDR3 sequences in the sample, around 20% were seen once. This clonotype was seen repeatedly, ten times or more. Sequenced sample: blood. The chain uses TRBV12-3 or TRBV12-4 and TRBJ1-3; D is undetermined. The clonotype was recovered from a man between 18 and 35 years old with Graves' hyperthyroidism. CDR3 DNA: TGTGCCAGCAGTTTGGGTTTCGGGCGCCGCTCTGGAAACACCATATATTTT. It translates to CASSLGFGRRSGNTIYF.